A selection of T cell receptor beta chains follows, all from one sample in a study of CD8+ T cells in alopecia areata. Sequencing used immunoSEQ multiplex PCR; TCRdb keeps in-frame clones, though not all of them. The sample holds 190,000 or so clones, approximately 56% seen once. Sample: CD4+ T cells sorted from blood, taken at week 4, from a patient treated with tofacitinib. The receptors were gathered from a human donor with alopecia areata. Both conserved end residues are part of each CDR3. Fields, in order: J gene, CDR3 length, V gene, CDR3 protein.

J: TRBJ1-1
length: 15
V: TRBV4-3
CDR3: CASSQVTVSNTEAFF

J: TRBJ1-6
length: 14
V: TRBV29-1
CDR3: CSASFSSYNSPLHF

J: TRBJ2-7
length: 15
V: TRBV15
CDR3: CATSRDLGTSYEQYF

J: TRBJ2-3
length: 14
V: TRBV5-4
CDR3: CASSLTKSTDTQYF

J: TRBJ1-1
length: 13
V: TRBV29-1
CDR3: CSGHRVEDAEAFF

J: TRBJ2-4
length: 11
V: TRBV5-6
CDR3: CASSFRNAQYF

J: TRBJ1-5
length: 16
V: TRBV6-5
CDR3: CASSSQAGGGNQPQHF

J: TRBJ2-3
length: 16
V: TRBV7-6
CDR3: CASSPLGPGGTDTQYF

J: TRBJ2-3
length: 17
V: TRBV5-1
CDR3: CASSLTRQGVGTDTQYF

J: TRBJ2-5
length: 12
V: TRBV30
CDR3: CAWSRTEETQYF

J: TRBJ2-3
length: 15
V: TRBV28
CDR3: CASSLPAGTTDTQYF

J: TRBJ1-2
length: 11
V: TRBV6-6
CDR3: CASSTDYGYTF

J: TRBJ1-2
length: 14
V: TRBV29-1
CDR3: CSVEAGQGGGGYTF

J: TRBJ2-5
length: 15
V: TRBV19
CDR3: CASSYQRQTKETQYF

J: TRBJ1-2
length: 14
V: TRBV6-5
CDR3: CASRAGVGFYGYTF

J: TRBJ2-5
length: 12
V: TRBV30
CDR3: CAWSGRAATQYF

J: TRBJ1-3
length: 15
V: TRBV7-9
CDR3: CASSFGAASGNTIYF

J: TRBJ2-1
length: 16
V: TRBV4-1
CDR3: CASSQGAGPAYNEQFF

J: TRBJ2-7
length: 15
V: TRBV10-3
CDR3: CAISERGAVSYEQYF

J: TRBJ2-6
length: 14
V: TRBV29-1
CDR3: CSVEEGSGANVLTF

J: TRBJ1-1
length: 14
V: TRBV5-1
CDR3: CASSTEGGGTEAFF

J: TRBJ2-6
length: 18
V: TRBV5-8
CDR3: CASSSDDRGISGANVLTF

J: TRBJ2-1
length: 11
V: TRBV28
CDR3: CASTWYNEQFF

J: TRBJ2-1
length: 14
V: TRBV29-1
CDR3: CSVGPGGQVGEQFF

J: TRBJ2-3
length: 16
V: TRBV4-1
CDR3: CASSASGLAGQDTQYF

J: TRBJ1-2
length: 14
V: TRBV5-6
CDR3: CASSYRTGGSGYTF

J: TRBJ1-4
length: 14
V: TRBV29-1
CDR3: CSVVDSGMDEKLFF

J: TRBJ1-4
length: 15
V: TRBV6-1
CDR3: CASSGSSATNEKLFF

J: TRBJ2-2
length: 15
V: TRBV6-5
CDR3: CASSKNSMRTGELFF

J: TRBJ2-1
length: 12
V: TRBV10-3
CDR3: CAISGTTGEQFF

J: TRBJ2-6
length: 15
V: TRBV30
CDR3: CAWRDDRAGANVLTF

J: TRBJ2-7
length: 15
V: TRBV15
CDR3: CATSRDLAGVGEQYF

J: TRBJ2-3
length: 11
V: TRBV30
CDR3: CAWGTSTQQYF

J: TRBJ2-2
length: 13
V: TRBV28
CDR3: CASYRGDTGELFF

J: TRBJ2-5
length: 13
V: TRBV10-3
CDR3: CATTRQGQETQYF

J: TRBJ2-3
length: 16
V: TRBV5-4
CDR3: CASSFPSGGRTDTQYF

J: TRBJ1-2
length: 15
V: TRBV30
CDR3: CAWRLTGKEFRGYTF

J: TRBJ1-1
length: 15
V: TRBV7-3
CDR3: CASSLTGGLDTEAFF

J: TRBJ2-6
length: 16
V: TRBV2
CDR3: CASSGRTSSGANVLTF

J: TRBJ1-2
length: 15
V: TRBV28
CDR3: CASSEDWVGNYGYTF

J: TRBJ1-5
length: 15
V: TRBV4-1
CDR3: CASSRHPQDNQPQHF

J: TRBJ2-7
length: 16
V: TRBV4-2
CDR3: CASSQDWGGPSYEQYF

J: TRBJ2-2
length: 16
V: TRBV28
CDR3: CASSHLGLAHTGELFF

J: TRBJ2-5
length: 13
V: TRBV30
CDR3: CAWSPGGQETQYF

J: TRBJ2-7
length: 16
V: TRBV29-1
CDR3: CSPRRGLRAGAYEQYF

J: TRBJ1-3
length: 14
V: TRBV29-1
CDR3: CSVVGGSSGNTIYF

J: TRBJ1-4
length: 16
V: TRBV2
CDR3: CASSAFGGRLDEKLFF

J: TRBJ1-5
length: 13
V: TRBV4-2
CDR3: CASSQDRRQPQHF

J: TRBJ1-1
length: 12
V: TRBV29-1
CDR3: CSVDNRGAEAFF

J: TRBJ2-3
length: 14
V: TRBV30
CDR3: CAWSVGLSTDTQYF

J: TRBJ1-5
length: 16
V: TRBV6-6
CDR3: CASSYSEGVGNQPQHF

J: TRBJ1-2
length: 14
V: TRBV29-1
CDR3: CSVGGVQGHYGYTF

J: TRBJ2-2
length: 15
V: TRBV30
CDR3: CAWPPSGVNTGELFF

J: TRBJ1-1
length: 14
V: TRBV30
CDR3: CAWSVRGGGLRAFF

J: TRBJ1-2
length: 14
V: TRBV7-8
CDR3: CASSLHQGGYGYTF

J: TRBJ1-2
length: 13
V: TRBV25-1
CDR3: CASSDSGQYGYTF

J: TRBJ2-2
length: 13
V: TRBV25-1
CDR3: CASSERVTGELFF

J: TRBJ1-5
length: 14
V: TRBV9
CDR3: CASSGARGDQPQHF

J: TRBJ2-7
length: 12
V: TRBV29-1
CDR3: CSVWREGYEQYF